One and the same sample provided the 32 T cell receptor beta chains below, sequenced in a study of PD-1 blockade in classical Hodgkin lymphoma. With no exception, relapse followed autologous stem cell transplantation in all patients, and brentuximab vedotin exposure varied. Profiled with immunoSEQ multiplex PCR; TCRdb holds only in-frame clones, not every one. The table records 89,000 or so clones, over 90% of them present only once. The sequencing here drew on peripheral blood mononuclear cells (PBMCs), taken before the second cycle of nivolumab. These receptors originate from a human donor with classical Hodgkin lymphoma.

V and J are TRBV28 and TRBJ2-7, with D maybe TRBD1 (6 bases). The CDR3 extends over 12 amino acids. Trimming removed 3 bases from V and 3 bases from J, with 6 bases in between. Germline V CDR1 and CDR2: MDHEN, SYDVKM. CDR3 bases: TGTGCCAGCAGTTTGGGACACTACGAGCAGTACTTC. Encoded protein: CASSLGHYEQYF.

This clone was recorded once. The chain has TRBV27 and TRBJ2-7, with D perhaps assigned TRBD1 or TRBD2 (5 bases each). This CDR3 is 17 amino acids long. V dropped 4 bases and J dropped 3 bases, with 22 bases sitting between them. CDR1 and CDR2 from the germline V gene are MNHEY and SMNVEV (reference sequence). CDR3 amino acids: CASSSLSPRDGNYEQYF. The CDR3 DNA reads TGTGCCAGCAGTTCACTCTCCCCCCGGGACGGAAACTACGAGCAGTACTTC.

The rearrangement uses TRBV9 and TRBJ2-7, with unresolved D. The CDR3 is made up of 14 amino acids. Per the germline V gene, CDR1 is SGDLS and CDR2 is YYNGEE. Trimming stripped 2 bases from V and 6 bases from J, with 15 bases between. The CDR3 bases are TGTGCCAGCAGCGTTGAGCCGAATAGAGGCGAGCAGTACTTC. It is translated as CASSVEPNRGEQYF.

The gene calls are TRBV27 and TRBJ1-2, with TRBD1 identical over 7 bases. Germline V lookup: CDR1 MNHEY, CDR2 SMNVEV (reference sequence). J gave up 6 bases and V 6 bases, and 7 bases lay outside the gene matches. CDR3 size: 13 residues. DNA of the CDR3: TGTGCCAGCAGCAACAGGGGAGTCGATGGCTACACCTTC. Encoded protein: CASSNRGVDGYTF.

The chain is built from TRBV6-5 and TRBJ1-5, with D maybe TRBD1 (5 bases). The CDR3 loop spans 14 amino acids. The germline V and J ends were trimmed by 4 bases and 0 bases, with 7 bases remaining between them. The germline V gene has CDR1 MNHEY and CDR2 SVGAGI. The CDR3 region is CASSLTDSNQPQHF. The DNA of the CDR3 is TGTGCCAGCAGTTTGACAGATAGCAATCAGCCCCAGCATTTT.

This chain connects TRBV27 to TRBJ2-1, with a possible D match to TRBD2 (6 bases). The length of the CDR3 is 15 residues. The germline V and J ends were trimmed by 2 bases and 4 bases, with 12 bases remaining between them. Per germline, CDR1 MNHEY and CDR2 SMNVEV (reference sequence). In DNA form, the CDR3 reads TGTGCCAGCAGTTTAGTAGCGGACCATTACAATGAGCAGTTCTTC. It is translated as CASSLVADHYNEQFF.

The V call is TRBV9, the J call TRBJ2-3, with unresolved D. The germline V and J ends were trimmed by 4 bases and 0 bases, with 6 bases remaining between them. Looked up from germline, CDR1 is SGDLS and CDR2 is YYNGEE. The CDR3 runs 13 residues. In DNA form, the CDR3 reads TGTGCCAGCAGCCCCGACAGCACAGATACGCAGTATTTT. It translates to CASSPDSTDTQYF.

A note on this clone: The germline gene is not matched at one end of the junction; a read error may be the cause. The chain has TRBV19 and TRBJ1-2; 7 bases match TRBD1. The CDR3 runs 15 residues. Germline-derived CDR1 and CDR2 are LNHDA and SQIVND (reference sequence). As DNA, the CDR3 is TGTGCCAGTAGTATGCTTTCGACAGGGCGCTTTGGCTACATCTTC. Amino acids: CASSMLSTGRFGYIF.

V is TRBV30 and J is TRBJ2-7, with D uncertain. This CDR3 spans 13 amino acids. V lost 0 bases, J lost 3 bases, and 9 bases lay in between. The V gene's germline CDR1 is GTSNPN and CDR2 SVGIG (reference sequence). CDR3 DNA sequence: TGTGCCTGGAGTGTACAGAGCAACTACGAGCAGTACTTC. This encodes CAWSVQSNYEQYF.

J is TRBJ1-2 and V is TRBV9; D gene uncertain. V lost 0 bases to trimming and J lost 8 bases, with 14 bases between them. This CDR3 is 14 amino acids long. CDR1 is SGDLS and CDR2 is YYNGEE in the germline V gene. The chain's CDR3 is CASSVGGLRVGYTF. DNA of the CDR3: TGTGCCAGCAGCGTAGGAGGGCTCCGGGTAGGCTACACCTTC.

The V and J genes are TRBV29-1 and TRBJ2-1, with D uncertain. Germline CDR1 SQVTM, CDR2 ANQGSEA. CDR3 length: 14 amino acids. Trimming stripped 7 bases from V and 0 bases from J, with 13 bases between. The CDR3 sequence is CSASGWSSYNEQFF. In DNA form, the CDR3 reads TGCAGCGCCTCAGGCTGGAGCTCCTACAATGAGCAGTTCTTC.

V usage is TRBV4-1 and J usage is TRBJ1-3, with no clear D. This CDR3 has 14 residues. The V end was cut by 1 base, the J end by 5 bases, with 9 bases between. Germline V gene lookup returns CDR1 MGHRA and CDR2 YSYEKL. For the CDR3, the DNA is TGCGCCAGCAGCCAAGGCGGTGGGAGAAACACCATATATTTT. It translates to CASSQGGGRNTIYF.

This chain connects TRBV5-6 to TRBJ1-2; perhaps TRBD1 as D (5 bases). This CDR3 region has 13 residues. The ends were cut back, 5 bases at V and 6 bases at J, with 14 bases in the middle. Germline-derived CDR1 and CDR2 are SGHDT and YYEEEE. CDR3 sequence reads: CASRYSGIDGYTF. Here the CDR3 DNA reads TGTGCCAGCAGATACTCAGGGATCGATGGCTACACCTTC.

V usage is TRBV7-8 and J usage is TRBJ2-5, with D tentatively TRBD1 or TRBD2 (5 bases each). The germline V gene encodes CDR1 SGHVS and CDR2 FQNEAQ. Trimming shortened V by 1 base and J by 7 bases, and 13 bases separated the two germline ends. The CDR3 loop spans 14 amino acids. The CDR3 loop is CASSLGGLTGTQYF. CDR3 coding DNA: TGTGCCAGCAGCTTAGGGGGGTTAACCGGGACCCAGTACTTC.

The chain couples TRBV7-9 to TRBJ2-7, with 10 nucleotides matching TRBD2. J was trimmed by 4 bases and V by 0 bases; bases with no gene match: 6. The germline gives CDR1 SEHNR, CDR2 FQNEAQ (reference sequence). The CDR3 runs 16 residues. The CDR3 DNA is TGTGCCAGCAGCTTAGCGCGTGCTAGCGGGAGTTACGAGCAGTACTTC. Translating gives CASSLARASGSYEQYF.

The J gene is TRBJ2-7, the V gene TRBV2; D gene ambiguous. With 6 bases removed from V and 0 bases from J, the gap between germline ends came to 6 bases. This CDR3 has 12 amino acids. Germline CDR1 is SNHLY and CDR2 is FYNNEI. Here the CDR3 DNA reads TGTGCCAGCAGGGTCAGCTCCTACGAGCAGTACTTC. This translates into CASRVSSYEQYF.

The CDR3 loop is CASSDLAGYTF. The CDR3 DNA reads as TGTGCCAGCAGTGATCTAGCTGGCTACACCTTC. This chain uses TRBV6-1 with TRBJ1-2; D is unclear. The V and J ends lost 3 bases and 7 bases respectively, with 6 bases between them. The CDR3 loop spans 11 amino acids. CDR1 is MNHNS, CDR2 SASEGT, per germline.

This chain joins TRBV28 and TRBJ1-1, with D possibly being TRBD1 (6 bases). The CDR3 is 13 residues long. The ends were cut back, 6 bases at V and 11 bases at J, with 19 bases in the middle. CDR1 MDHEN and CDR2 SYDVKM come from the germline V gene. CDR3 protein: CASRPTGGLSAFF. The CDR3 DNA sequence: TGTGCCAGCAGGCCGACCGGGGGGCTGAGCGCTTTCTTT.

Only a few counts were recorded for this clone. CDR3 loop: CASSVVKGGKEQFF. The CDR3 coding sequence is TGTGCCAGCAGCGTAGTTAAGGGGGGGAAGGAGCAGTTCTTC. The chain combines TRBV9 with TRBJ2-1; possible D gene TRBD2, 7 bases. The V and J ends lost 0 bases and 10 bases respectively, with 14 bases between them. CDR3 size: 14 residues. Germline loops: CDR1 SGDLS, CDR2 YYNGEE.

The rearrangement links TRBV30 to TRBJ2-7, with D unclear. CDR3 length: 14 residues. Between the trimmed V and J ends, which lost 3 bases and 6 bases, there was a span of 18 bases. Per germline, CDR1 GTSNPN and CDR2 SVGIG (reference sequence). The CDR3 DNA reads TGTGCCTGGAGCTCTAGGCCGGCCTCTTCCGAGCAGTACTTC. Protein product: CAWSSRPASSEQYF. The full variable domain, rest sourced from reference TRBV30 and TRBJ2-7, is SQTIHQWPATLVQPVGSPLSLECTVEGTSNPNLYWYRQAAGRGLQLLFYSVGIGQISSEVPQNLSASRPQDRQFILSSKKLLLSDSGFYLCAWSSRPASSEQYFGPGTRLTVT.

There are a few counts of this clone. The chain is built from TRBV27 and TRBJ2-1; possibly TRBD1 for D (5 bases). Germline V lookup: CDR1 MNHEY, CDR2 SMNVEV (reference sequence). Trimming took off 2 bases at V and 4 bases at J, with 15 bases between the two ends. CDR3 size: 16 residues. The CDR3 DNA reads as TGTGCCAGCAGTTTAGCAGGGCGTCTAACGTACAATGAGCAGTTCTTC. Translating it yields CASSLAGRLTYNEQFF.

The chain recombines TRBV10-3 with TRBJ1-1; D remains unclear. This CDR3 is 12 amino acids long. Germline lookup yields CDR1 ENHRY and CDR2 SYGVKD. Trimming left V 6 bases short and J 6 bases short, with 11 bases between. The CDR3 protein is CAIRDRPAEAFF. The CDR3 bases are TGTGCCATCAGGGACCGTCCGGCTGAAGCTTTCTTT.

V usage is TRBV28 and J usage is TRBJ2-3; D may be TRBD2 (6 bases). The germline V gene encodes CDR1 MDHEN and CDR2 SYDVKM. V shed 10 bases and J shed 2 bases, with 19 bases lying between them. The CDR3 sequence is 15 residues long. The CDR3 nucleotides read TGTGCCATCCGCTCCTGGGGGGAGATCACAGATACGCAGTATTTT. Encoded protein: CAIRSWGEITDTQYF.

The chain couples TRBV15 to TRBJ2-1; perhaps TRBD2 as D (6 bases). The germline V and J ends were trimmed by 0 bases and 1 base, with 13 bases remaining between them. Germline-derived CDR1 and CDR2 are LNHNV and YYDKDF (reference sequence). The CDR3 has 17 residues. CDR3 protein: CATSRDPRGRSYNEQFF. The CDR3 bases are TGTGCCACCAGCAGAGACCCCCGGGGGAGGTCCTACAATGAGCAGTTCTTC.

The CDR3 sequence: CARYRDYGYTF. The CDR3 nucleotides read TGCGCCAGGTACAGGGACTATGGCTACACCTTC. This sequence joins TRBV10-1 and TRBJ1-2; the D gene is possibly TRBD1 (6 bases). The CDR3 spans 11 residues. Deletions cut 9 bases from V and 3 bases from J, with 8 bases between. Per germline, CDR1 WNHNN and CDR2 SYGVQD (reference sequence).

V is TRBV19 and J is TRBJ1-1, with D possibly matching TRBD1 (5 bases). The CDR3 loop spans 13 amino acids. Germline V CDR1 and CDR2: LNHDA, SQIVND (reference sequence). Trimming cost V 3 bases and J 6 bases, with 11 bases left between them. The CDR3 nucleotides are TGTGCCAGTAGTATTAAAGGGGCGGCTGAAGCTTTCTTT. This translates into CASSIKGAAEAFF. Together with reference TRBV19 and TRBJ1-1, the CDR3 gives the full variable domain: DGGITQSPKYLFRKEGQNVTLSCEQNLNHDAMYWYRQDPGQGLRLIYYSQIVNDFQKGDIAEGYSVSREKKESFPLTVTSAQKNPTAFYLCASSIKGAAEAFFGQGTRLTVV.

This chain joins TRBV19 and TRBJ2-3; the match to TRBD2 covers 9 bases. The CDR3 has 17 amino acids. Trimming removed 6 bases from V and 5 bases from J; junction bases left unmatched: 15. The germline CDR1 and CDR2 sequences are LNHDA and SQIVND (reference sequence). CDR3 amino acids: CASSPGALLAGLDTQYF. The CDR3 DNA is TGTGCCAGTAGCCCGGGGGCCCTCCTAGCGGGACTAGATACGCAGTATTTT.

J is TRBJ2-3 and V is TRBV18; TRBD2 matches 10 bases. The germline gives CDR1 KGHSH, CDR2 LQKENI. Trimming at V came to 4 bases and at J to 2 bases, leaving 3 bases not matched to a gene. The CDR3 is 15 residues long. The CDR3 DNA sequence: TGTGCCAGCTCACGTAGCGGGAGGTTCACAGATACGCAGTATTTT. It is translated as CASSRSGRFTDTQYF.

The J gene is TRBJ2-1, the V gene TRBV6-5; TRBD1 matches at 8 bases. The length of the CDR3 is 15 residues. CDR1 MNHEY and CDR2 SVGAGI come from the germline V gene. J gave up 6 bases and V 6 bases, and 10 bases lay outside the gene matches. In DNA form, the CDR3 reads TGTGCCAGCAGACTTACAGGGGGAGCTGGCAATGAGCAGTTCTTC. It codes for CASRLTGGAGNEQFF.

V and J are TRBV4-1 and TRBJ1-2, with D uncertain. The CDR3 covers 14 residues. The germline V gene has CDR1 MGHRA and CDR2 YSYEKL. V was clipped by 1 base and J by 4 bases, with 10 bases between them. The CDR3 DNA sequence: TGCGCCAGCAGCCAAGGGATGGTGGCCTATGGCTACACCTTC. Translation: CASSQGMVAYGYTF.

CDR3 sequence (DNA): TGCGCCAGCAGCCAAGATTGGGCCCGAGAGACCCAGTACTTC. It specifies CASSQDWARETQYF. V and J are TRBV4-1 and TRBJ2-5, with D unclear. V lost 0 bases and J 4 bases, leaving 9 bases between the germline ends. The CDR3 is made up of 14 amino acids. Germline V gene sequence: CDR1 MGHRA, CDR2 YSYEKL.

The chain joins TRBV10-2 to TRBJ2-1, with 11 bases aligning to TRBD2. J gave up 5 bases and V 3 bases, and 6 bases lay outside the gene matches. Germline CDR1 is WSHSY and CDR2 is SAAADI. The CDR3 has 16 amino acids. The CDR3 DNA sequence: TGCGCCAGCAGTGATCCGGGGACTAGCGGAGACAATGAGCAGTTCTTC. This translates into CASSDPGTSGDNEQFF.